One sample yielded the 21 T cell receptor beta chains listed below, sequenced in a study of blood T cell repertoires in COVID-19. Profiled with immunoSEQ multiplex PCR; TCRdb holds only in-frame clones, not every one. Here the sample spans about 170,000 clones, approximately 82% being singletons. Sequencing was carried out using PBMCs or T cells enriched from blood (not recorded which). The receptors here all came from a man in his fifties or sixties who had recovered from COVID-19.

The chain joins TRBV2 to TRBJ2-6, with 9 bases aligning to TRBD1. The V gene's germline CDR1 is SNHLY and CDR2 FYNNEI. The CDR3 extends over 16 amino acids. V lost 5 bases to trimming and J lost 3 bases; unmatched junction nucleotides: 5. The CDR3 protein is CASSKQGAYGANVLTF. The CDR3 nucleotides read TGTGCCAGCAGTAAACAGGGGGCATATGGGGCCAACGTCCTGACTTTC.

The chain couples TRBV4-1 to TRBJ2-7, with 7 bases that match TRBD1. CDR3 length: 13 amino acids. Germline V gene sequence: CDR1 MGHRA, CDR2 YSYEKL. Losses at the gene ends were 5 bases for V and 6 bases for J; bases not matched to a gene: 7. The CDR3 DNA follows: TGCGCCAGCAGCGTCCGACAGGGCAGCGAGCAGTACTTC. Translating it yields CASSVRQGSEQYF.

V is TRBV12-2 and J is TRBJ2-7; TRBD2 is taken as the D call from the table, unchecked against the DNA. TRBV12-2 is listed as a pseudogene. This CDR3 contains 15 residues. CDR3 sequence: CASRLRASSPYEQYF. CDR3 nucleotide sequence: TGTGCAAGTCGCTTACGTGCCAGTAGCCCATACGAGCAGTACTTC.

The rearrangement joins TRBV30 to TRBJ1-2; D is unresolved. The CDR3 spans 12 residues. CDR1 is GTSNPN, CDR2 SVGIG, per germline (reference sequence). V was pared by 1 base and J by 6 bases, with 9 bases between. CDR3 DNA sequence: TGTGCCTGGAGTGGGGGAGTCGATGGCTACACCTTC. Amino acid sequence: CAWSGGVDGYTF.

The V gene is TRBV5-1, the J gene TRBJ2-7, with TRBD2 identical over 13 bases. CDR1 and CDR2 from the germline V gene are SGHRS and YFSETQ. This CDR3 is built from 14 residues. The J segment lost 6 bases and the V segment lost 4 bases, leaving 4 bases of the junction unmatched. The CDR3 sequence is CASSPGTSGAEQYF. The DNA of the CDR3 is TGCGCCAGCAGCCCCGGGACTAGCGGGGCCGAGCAGTACTTC.

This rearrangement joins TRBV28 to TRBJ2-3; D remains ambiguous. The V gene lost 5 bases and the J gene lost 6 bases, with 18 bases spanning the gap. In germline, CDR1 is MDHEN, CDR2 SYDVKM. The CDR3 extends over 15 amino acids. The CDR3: CASSTPGSIKDTQYF. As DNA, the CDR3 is TGTGCCAGCAGTACCCCGGGTTCCATTAAGGATACGCAGTATTTT. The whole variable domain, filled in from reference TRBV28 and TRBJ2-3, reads DVKVTQSSRYLVKRTGEKVFLECVQDMDHENMFWYRQDPGLGLRLIYFSYDVKMKEKGDIPEGYSVSREKKERFSLILESASTNQTSMYLCASSTPGSIKDTQYFGPGTRLTVL.

The CDR3 DNA is TGTGCCAGTAGTCCGCAGGGGGTGGCTGAAGCTTTCTTT. Translating it yields CASSPQGVAEAFF. The chain carries TRBV19 and TRBJ1-1; 7 bases map to TRBD1. The V gene end was trimmed by 5 bases and the J gene end by 6 bases; junction bases not matched to a gene: 6. The CDR3 extends over 13 amino acids. Germline-derived CDR1 and CDR2 are LNHDA and SQIVND (reference sequence).

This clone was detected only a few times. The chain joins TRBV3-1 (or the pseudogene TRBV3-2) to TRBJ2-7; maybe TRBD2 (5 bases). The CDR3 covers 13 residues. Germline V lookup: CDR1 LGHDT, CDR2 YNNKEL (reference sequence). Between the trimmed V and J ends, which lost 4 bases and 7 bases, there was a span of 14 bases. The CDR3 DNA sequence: TGTGCCAGCAGCCCCGGAAGGATAGCGGAGCAGTACTTC. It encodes CASSPGRIAEQYF.

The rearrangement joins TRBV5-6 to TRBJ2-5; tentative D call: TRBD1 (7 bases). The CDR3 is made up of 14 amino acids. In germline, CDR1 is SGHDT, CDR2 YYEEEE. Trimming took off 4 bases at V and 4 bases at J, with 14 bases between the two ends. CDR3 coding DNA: TGTGCCAGCAGCGGGGGGCAGGGGGTAGAGACCCAGTACTTC. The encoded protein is CASSGGQGVETQYF.

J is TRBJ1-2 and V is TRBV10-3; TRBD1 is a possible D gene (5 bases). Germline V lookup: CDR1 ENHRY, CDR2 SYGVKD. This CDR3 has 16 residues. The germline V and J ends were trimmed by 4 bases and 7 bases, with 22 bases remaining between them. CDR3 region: CAISVGQGGILGGYTF. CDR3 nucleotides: TGTGCCATCAGTGTTGGTCAGGGAGGGATTTTGGGTGGCTACACCTTC.

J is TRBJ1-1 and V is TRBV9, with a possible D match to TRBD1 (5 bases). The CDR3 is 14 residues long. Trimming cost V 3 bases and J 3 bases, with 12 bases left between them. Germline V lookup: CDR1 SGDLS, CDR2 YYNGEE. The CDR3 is CASSDRGEHTEAFF. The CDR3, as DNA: TGTGCCAGCAGCGATAGGGGCGAGCACACTGAAGCTTTCTTT.

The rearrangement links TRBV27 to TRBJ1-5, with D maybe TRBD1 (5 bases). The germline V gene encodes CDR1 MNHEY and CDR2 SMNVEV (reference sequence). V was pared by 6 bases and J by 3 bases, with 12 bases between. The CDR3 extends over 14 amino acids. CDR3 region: CASSWGLNNQPQHF. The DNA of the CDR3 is TGTGCCAGCAGCTGGGGACTGAACAATCAGCCCCAGCATTTT.

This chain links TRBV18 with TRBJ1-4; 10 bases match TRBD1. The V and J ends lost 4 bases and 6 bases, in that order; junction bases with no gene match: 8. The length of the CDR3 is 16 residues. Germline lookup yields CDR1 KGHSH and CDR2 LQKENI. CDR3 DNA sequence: TGTGCCAGCTCACACAAACCGGGACAGGGGTATGAAAAACTGTTTTTT. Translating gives CASSHKPGQGYEKLFF.

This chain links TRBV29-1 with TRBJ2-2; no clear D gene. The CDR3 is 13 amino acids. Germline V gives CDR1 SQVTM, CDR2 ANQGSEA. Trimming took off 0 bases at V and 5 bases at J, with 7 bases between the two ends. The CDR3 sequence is CSVEEAVTGELFF. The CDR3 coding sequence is TGCAGCGTTGAAGAGGCGGTTACCGGGGAGCTGTTTTTT.

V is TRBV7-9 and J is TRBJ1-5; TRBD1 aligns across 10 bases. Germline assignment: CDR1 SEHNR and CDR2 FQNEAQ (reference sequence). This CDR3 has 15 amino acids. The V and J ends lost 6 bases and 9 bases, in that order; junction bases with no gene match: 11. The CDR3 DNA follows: TGTGCCAGCAGTCAAGCCGGGACAGGGGTCCGGCCCCAGCATTTT. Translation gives CASSQAGTGVRPQHF. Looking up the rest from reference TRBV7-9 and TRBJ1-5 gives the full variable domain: DTGVSQNPRHKITKRGQNVTFRCDPISEHNRLYWYRQTLGQGPEFLTYFQNEAQLEKSRLLSDRFSAERPKGSFSTLEIQRTEQGDSAMYLCASSQAGTGVRPQHFGDGTRLSIL.

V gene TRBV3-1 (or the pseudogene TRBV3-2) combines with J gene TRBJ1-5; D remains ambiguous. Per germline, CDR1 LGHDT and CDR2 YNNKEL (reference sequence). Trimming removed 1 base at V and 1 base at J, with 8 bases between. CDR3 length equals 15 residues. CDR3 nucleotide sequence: TGTGCCAGCAGCCAAGGGCTTTTGAGCAATCAGCCCCAGCATTTT. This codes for CASSQGLLSNQPQHF.

CDR3 DNA sequence: TGTGCCAGCAGCCAGAATATGCGGGGGGGTAAGAACACCGGGGAGCTGTTTTTT. Translation: CASSQNMRGGKNTGELFF. The genes are TRBV9 and TRBJ2-2; 9 nucleotides agree with TRBD2. Losses at the gene ends were 4 bases for V and 1 base for J; bases not matched to a gene: 11. The CDR3 is made up of 18 amino acids. CDR1 SGDLS and CDR2 YYNGEE come from the germline V gene. The full variable domain, rest sourced from reference TRBV9 and TRBJ2-2, is DSGVTQTPKHLITATGQRVTLRCSPRSGDLSVYWYQQSLDQGLQFLIQYYNGEERAKGNILERFSAQQFPDLHSELNLSSLELGDSALYFCASSQNMRGGKNTGELFFGEGSRLTVL.

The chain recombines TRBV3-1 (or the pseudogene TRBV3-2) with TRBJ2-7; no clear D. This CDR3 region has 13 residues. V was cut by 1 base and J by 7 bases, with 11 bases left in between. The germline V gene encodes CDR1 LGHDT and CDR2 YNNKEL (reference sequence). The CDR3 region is CASSQGLSVEQYF. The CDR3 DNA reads TGTGCCAGCAGCCAAGGTTTGTCGGTGGAGCAGTACTTC.

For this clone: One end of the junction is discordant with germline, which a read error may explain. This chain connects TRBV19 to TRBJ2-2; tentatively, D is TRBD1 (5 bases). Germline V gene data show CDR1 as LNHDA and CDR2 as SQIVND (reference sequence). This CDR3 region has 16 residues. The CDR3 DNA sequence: TGTGCCAGTAGGATAGGACAATGGACGAACACCGGGGAGCTGTTTTTT. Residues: CASRIGQWTNTGELFF.

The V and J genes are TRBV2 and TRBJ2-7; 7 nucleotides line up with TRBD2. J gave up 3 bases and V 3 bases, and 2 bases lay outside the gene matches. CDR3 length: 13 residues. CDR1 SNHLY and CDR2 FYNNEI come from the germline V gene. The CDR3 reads CASSESSGYEQYF. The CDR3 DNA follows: TGTGCCAGCAGTGAGTCTAGCGGCTACGAGCAGTACTTC. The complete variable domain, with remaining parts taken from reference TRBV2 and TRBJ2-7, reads EPEVTQTPSHQVTQMGQEVILRCVPISNHLYFYWYRQILGQKVEFLVSFYNNEISEKSEIFDDQFSVERPDGSNFTLKIRSTKLEDSAMYFCASSESSGYEQYFGPGTRLTVT.

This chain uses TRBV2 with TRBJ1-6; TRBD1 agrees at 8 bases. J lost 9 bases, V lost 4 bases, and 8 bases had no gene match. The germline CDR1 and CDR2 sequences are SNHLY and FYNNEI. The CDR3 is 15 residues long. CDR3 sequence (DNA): TGTGCCAGCAGTGCCCTCAGGGGGCGAGGTTCACCCCTCCACTTT. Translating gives CASSALRGRGSPLHF.